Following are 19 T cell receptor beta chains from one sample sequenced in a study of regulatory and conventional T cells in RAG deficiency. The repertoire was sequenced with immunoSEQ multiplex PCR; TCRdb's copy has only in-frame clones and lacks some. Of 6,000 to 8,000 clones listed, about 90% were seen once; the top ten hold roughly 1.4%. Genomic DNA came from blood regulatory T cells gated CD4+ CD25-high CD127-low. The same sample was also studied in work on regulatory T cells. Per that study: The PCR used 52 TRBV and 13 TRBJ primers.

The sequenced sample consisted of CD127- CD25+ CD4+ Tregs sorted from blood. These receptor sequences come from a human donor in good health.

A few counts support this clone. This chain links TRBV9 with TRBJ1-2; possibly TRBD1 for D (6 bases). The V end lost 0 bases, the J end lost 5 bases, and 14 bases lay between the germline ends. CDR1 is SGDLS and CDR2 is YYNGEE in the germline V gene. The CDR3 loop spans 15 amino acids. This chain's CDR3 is CASSVDAGGAYGYTF. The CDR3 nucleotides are TGTGCCAGCAGCGTAGACGCGGGGGGGGCATATGGCTACACCTTC.

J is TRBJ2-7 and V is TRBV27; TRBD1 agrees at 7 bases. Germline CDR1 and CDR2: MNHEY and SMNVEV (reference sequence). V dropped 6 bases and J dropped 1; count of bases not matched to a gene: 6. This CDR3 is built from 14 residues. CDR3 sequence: CASSVQGPSYEQYF. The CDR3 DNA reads TGTGCCAGCAGCGTACAGGGGCCTTCCTACGAGCAGTACTTC.

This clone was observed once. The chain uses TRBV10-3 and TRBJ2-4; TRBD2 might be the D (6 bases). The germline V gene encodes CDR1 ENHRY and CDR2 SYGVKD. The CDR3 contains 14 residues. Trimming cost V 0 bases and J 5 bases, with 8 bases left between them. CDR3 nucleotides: TGTGCCATCAGTGAGTCGAGCGGGCAAAACATTCAGTACTTC. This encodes CAISESSGQNIQYF.

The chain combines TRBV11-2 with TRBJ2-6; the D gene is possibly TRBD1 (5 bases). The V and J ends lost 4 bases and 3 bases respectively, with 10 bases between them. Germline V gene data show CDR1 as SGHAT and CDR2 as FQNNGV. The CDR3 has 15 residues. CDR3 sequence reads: CASSSLGLGANVLTF. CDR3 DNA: TGTGCCAGCAGCTCTTTGGGGCTTGGGGCCAACGTCCTGACTTTC.

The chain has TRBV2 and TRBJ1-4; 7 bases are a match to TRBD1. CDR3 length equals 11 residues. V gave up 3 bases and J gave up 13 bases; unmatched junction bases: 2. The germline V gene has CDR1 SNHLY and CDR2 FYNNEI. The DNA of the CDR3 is TGTGCCAGCAGTGATTGGGACAGACTGTTTTTT. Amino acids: CASSDWDRLFF. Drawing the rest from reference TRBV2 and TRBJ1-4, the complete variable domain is EPEVTQTPSHQVTQMGQEVILRCVPISNHLYFYWYRQILGQKVEFLVSFYNNEISEKSEIFDDQFSVERPDGSNFTLKIRSTKLEDSAMYFCASSDWDRLFFGSGTQLSVL.

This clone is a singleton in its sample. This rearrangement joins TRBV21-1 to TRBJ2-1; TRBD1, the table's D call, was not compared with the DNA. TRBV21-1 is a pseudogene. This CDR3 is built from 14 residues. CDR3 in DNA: TGTGCCAGCAGTCTGGAGCAGGGGGCCAATGAGCAGTTCTTC. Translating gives CASSLEQGANEQFF.

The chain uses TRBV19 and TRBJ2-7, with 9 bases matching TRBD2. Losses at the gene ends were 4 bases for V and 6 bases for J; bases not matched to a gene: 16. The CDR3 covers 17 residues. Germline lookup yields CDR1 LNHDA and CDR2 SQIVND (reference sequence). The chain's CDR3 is CASSTRRGGIGETEQYF. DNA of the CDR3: TGTGCCAGTAGTACGAGGCGGGGGGGCATCGGAGAAACCGAGCAGTACTTC. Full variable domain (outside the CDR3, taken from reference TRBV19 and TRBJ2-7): DGGITQSPKYLFRKEGQNVTLSCEQNLNHDAMYWYRQDPGQGLRLIYYSQIVNDFQKGDIAEGYSVSREKKESFPLTVTSAQKNPTAFYLCASSTRRGGIGETEQYFGPGTRLTVT.

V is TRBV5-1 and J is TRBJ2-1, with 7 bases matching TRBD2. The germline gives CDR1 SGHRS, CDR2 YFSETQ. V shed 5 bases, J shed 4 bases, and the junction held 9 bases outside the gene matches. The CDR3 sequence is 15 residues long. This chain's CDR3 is CASRSSSGDYNEQFF. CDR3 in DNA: TGCGCCAGCAGATCCTCTAGCGGTGATTACAATGAGCAGTTCTTC.

CDR3 in DNA: TGTGCCAGCAGCCCCCCGTCGTATGGCTACACCTTC. Protein: CASSPPSYGYTF. J is TRBJ1-2 and V is TRBV6-6, with D unclear. Trimming stripped 6 bases from V and 5 bases from J, with 10 bases between. Per the germline V gene, CDR1 is MNHNY and CDR2 is SVGAGI (reference sequence). CDR3 length: 12 amino acids.

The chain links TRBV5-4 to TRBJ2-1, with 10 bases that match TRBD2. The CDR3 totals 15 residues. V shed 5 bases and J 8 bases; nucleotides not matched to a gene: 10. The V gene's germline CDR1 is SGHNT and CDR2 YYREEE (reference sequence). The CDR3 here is CASSSDPSGRDEQFF. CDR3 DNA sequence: TGTGCCAGCAGTTCAGACCCTAGCGGGAGAGATGAGCAGTTCTTC.

The CDR3 here is CASSISYGYTF. The DNA for the CDR3 is TGTGCCAGCAGCATCTCCTATGGCTACACCTTC. The chain is built from TRBV21-1 and TRBJ1-2. TRBV21-1 is a pseudogene locus. CDR3 length equals 11 residues.

The CDR3 loop is CASSLLGLITDTQYF. For the CDR3, the DNA is TGTGCCAGCTCACTTCTGGGACTTATCACAGATACGCAGTATTTT. This chain links TRBV18 with TRBJ2-3; D might be TRBD2 (6 bases). Deletions cut 4 bases from V and 2 bases from J, with 13 bases between. Germline-derived CDR1 and CDR2 are KGHSH and LQKENI. The CDR3 runs 15 residues.

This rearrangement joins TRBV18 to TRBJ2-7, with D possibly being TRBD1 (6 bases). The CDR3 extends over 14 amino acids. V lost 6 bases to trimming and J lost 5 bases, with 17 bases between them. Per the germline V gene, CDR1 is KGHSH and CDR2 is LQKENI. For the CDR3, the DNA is TGTGCCAGCTCCTCACCGACAGGTGATGACGAGCAGTACTTC. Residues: CASSSPTGDDEQYF.

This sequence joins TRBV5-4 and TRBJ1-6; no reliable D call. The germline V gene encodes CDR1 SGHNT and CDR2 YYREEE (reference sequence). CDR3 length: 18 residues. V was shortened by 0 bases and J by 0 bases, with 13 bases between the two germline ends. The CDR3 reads CASSLGVPTSSYNSPLHF. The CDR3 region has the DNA TGTGCCAGCAGCTTGGGCGTCCCCACGAGCTCCTATAATTCACCCCTCCACTTT.

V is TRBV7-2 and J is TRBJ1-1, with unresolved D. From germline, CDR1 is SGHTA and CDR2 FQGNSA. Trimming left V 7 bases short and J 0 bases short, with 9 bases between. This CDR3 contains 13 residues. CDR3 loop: CASTPPMNTEAFF. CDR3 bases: TGTGCCAGCACCCCCCCCATGAACACTGAAGCTTTCTTT. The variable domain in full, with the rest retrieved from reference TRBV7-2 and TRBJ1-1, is GAGVSQSPSNKVTEKGKDVELRCDPISGHTALYWYRQSLGQGLEFLIYFQGNSAPDKSGLPSDRFSAERTGGSVSTLTIQRTQQEDSAVYLCASTPPMNTEAFFGQGTRLTVV.

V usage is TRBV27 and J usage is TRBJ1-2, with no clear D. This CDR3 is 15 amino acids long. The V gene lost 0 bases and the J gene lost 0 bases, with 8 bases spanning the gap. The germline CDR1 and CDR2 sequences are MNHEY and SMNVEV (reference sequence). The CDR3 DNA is TGTGCCAGCAGTTTATCCTGGTCGGCTAACTATGGCTACACCTTC. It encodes CASSLSWSANYGYTF.

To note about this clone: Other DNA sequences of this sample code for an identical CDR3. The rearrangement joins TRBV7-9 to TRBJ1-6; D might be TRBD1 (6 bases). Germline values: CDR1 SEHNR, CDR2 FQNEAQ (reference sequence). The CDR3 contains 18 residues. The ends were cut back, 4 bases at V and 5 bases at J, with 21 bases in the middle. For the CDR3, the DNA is TGTGCCAGCAGCTACTCCCTCCTACAGGGAAATCATAATTCACCCCTCCACTTT. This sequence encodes CASSYSLLQGNHNSPLHF.

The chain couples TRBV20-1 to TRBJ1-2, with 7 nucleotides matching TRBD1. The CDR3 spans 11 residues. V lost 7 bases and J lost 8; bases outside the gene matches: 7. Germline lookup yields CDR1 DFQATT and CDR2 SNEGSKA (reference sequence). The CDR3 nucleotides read TGCAGTGTTCACAGGGGTTGGGGCTACACCTTC. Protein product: CSVHRGWGYTF.

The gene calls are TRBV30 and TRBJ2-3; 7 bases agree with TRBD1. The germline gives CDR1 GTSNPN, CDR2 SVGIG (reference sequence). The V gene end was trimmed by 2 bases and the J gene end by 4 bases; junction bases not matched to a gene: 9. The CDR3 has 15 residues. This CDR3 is CAWSLRGRRADTQYF. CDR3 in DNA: TGTGCCTGGAGTTTGAGGGGGCGTCGCGCAGATACGCAGTATTTT.